This T cell receptor beta chain was captured by sequencing in a study of T cell responses to AZD1222 COVID-19 vaccine. Concerning this clone: Antigen unknown.

The V gene's germline CDR1 is SGHDN and CDR2 FVKESK. V gave up 0 bases and J gave up 7 bases; unmatched junction bases: 10. The CDR3 covers 17 residues. Sequenced by immunoSEQ multiplex PCR; TCRdb stores in-frame clones only, minus some. The sample consists of approximately 150,000 clones, 91% of them appearing once. General study results and limits: Baseline serology detected seropositivity in only a handful of AZD1222 recipients. Without day 14 samples, only post-peak T cell repertoires were studied. The sample set comprised mostly white British donors with more females, and clonal diversity was possibly underestimated. Regions 160-218 and 743-854 dominated among vaccine-associated CD4 TCRs spanning spike.

The sample was peripheral blood, taken 28 days after the second AZD1222 dose. This receptor was obtained from an adult who received the AZD1222 COVID-19 vaccine. The chain has TRBV14 and TRBJ2-1; 9 bases match TRBD2. The CDR3 protein is CASSQDIVLAGRNEQFF. The CDR3 region has the DNA TGTGCCAGCAGCCAAGATATTGTTCTAGCGGGACGGAATGAGCAGTTCTTC.